One sample yielded the 13 T cell receptor beta chains listed below, sequenced in a study of cytomegalovirus exposure and HLA in healthy donors. The PCR employed 60 Vbeta primers together with 13 Jbeta primers. Generated by immunoSEQ multiplex PCR, the TCRdb table keeps only in-frame clones and is missing some. The sample contains about 170,000 clones, around 78% of which appear only once. Specimen: PBMCs. Every receptor here comes from a woman in her thirties in good health and CMV-seropositive.

This clone was recorded a few times. The sample has other DNA sequences that encode this CDR3 too. The chain links TRBV6-7 to TRBJ2-4, with a weak D call TRBD2 (5 bases). TRBV6-7 has ORF status, its function being uncertain. This CDR3 region has 12 residues. The ends were cut back, 0 bases at V and 13 bases at J, with 10 bases in the middle. The CDR3, as DNA: TGTGCCAGCAGTTACTCGACTAACTGCCAGTACTTC. Its translation: CASSYSTNCQYF.

This chain uses TRBV10-3 with TRBJ2-1, with 8 nucleotides matching TRBD2. The V gene end was trimmed by 5 bases and the J gene end by 12 bases; junction bases not matched to a gene: 9. The CDR3 runs to 13 residues. Looked up from germline, CDR1 is ENHRY and CDR2 is SYGVKD. Here the CDR3 reads CAISPGEREPQFF. CDR3 coding DNA: TGTGCCATCAGTCCTGGGGAGCGGGAGCCGCAGTTCTTC.

V is TRBV5-1 and J is TRBJ2-2; 7 bases are shared with TRBD1. CDR3 size: 16 residues. Germline CDR1 SGHRS, CDR2 YFSETQ. J lost 6 bases, V lost 1 base, and 9 bases had no gene match. The CDR3 DNA is TGCGCCAGCAGCTTGTACGGGACAGAAACAGCCGGGGAGCTGTTTTTT. It encodes CASSLYGTETAGELFF. The full variable domain, completed using reference TRBV5-1 and TRBJ2-2, is KAGVTQTPRYLIKTRGQQVTLSCSPISGHRSVSWYQQTPGQGLQFLFEYFSETQRNKGNFPGRFSGRQFSNSRSEMNVSTLELGDSALYLCASSLYGTETAGELFFGEGSRLTVL.

This clone has just one count. This chain links TRBV19 with TRBJ2-2, with D possibly being TRBD2 (7 bases). V was trimmed by 5 bases and J by 3 bases, leaving 22 bases between them. The CDR3 totals 18 residues. Germline CDR1 LNHDA, CDR2 SQIVND (reference sequence). CDR3 bases: TGTGCCAGTAGTCCCTTCCCGGGGGGCTTGAGTCACACCGGGGAGCTGTTTTTT. It is translated as CASSPFPGGLSHTGELFF.

The chain recombines TRBV11-3 with TRBJ2-7; possible D gene TRBD1, 5 bases. Germline lookup yields CDR1 SGHNT and CDR2 YENEEA. CDR3 length equals 14 residues. Trimming removed 4 bases from V and 8 bases from J, with 18 bases in between. CDR3 sequence (DNA): TGTGCCAGCAGCTCTACGACAGATTCTACGAAGCAGTACTTC. Translating gives CASSSTTDSTKQYF.

On this clone itself: Because the CDR3's place on the DNA is in doubt, the DNA is left out and the CDR3 is given as listed by TCRdb. The V call is TRBV5-6, the J call TRBJ2-2; TRBD2, the D gene given by the table, was not confirmed from the DNA. The germline V gene encodes CDR1 SGHDT and CDR2 YYEEEE. The CDR3 has 16 amino acids, counting both end residues. CDR3 sequence: CASSSAGGRRAGELFF.

This clone was seen more than once but under ten times. The gene calls are TRBV15 and TRBJ1-1; 8 nucleotides agree with TRBD1. J lost 4 bases, V lost 6 bases, and 4 bases had no gene match. CDR1 LNHNV and CDR2 YYDKDF come from the germline V gene (reference sequence). CDR3 size: 13 residues. The CDR3 protein is CATRDRGVTEAFF. The CDR3 DNA reads TGTGCCACCAGAGACAGGGGAGTCACTGAAGCTTTCTTT. The full variable domain, completed using reference TRBV15 and TRBJ1-1, is DAMVIQNPRYQVTQFGKPVTLSCSQTLNHNVMYWYQQKSSQAPKLLFHYYDKDFNNEADTPDNFQSRRPNTSFCFLDIRSPGLGDTAMYLCATRDRGVTEAFFGQGTRLTVV.

This chain connects TRBV2 to TRBJ1-2; D perhaps matches TRBD1 (5 bases). V was cut by 5 bases and J by 4 bases, with 11 bases left in between. Looked up from germline, CDR1 is SNHLY and CDR2 is FYNNEI. CDR3 length: 13 amino acids. CDR3 DNA sequence: TGTGCCAGCAGTCGAGACAGCCTCTATGGCTACACCTTC. This translates into CASSRDSLYGYTF.

The V gene is TRBV7-9, the J gene TRBJ1-1; D remains unclear. CDR1 is SEHNR, CDR2 FQNEAQ, per germline (reference sequence). CDR3 length equals 17 residues. Deletions cut 1 base from V and 1 base from J, with 16 bases between. The CDR3: CASSLGARWAKNTEAFF. CDR3 nucleotide sequence: TGTGCCAGCAGCTTAGGGGCCCGGTGGGCAAAGAACACTGAAGCTTTCTTT.

The V and J genes are TRBV30 and TRBJ2-7, with D unclear. With 1 base removed from V and 5 bases from J, the gap between germline ends came to 6 bases. Germline V gene lookup returns CDR1 GTSNPN and CDR2 SVGIG (reference sequence). The CDR3 contains 11 residues. In nucleotides, the CDR3 is TGTGCCTGGAGTGGAGTGGACGAGCAGTACTTC. This encodes CAWSGVDEQYF.

This chain joins TRBV27 and TRBJ2-7; the match to TRBD1 covers 11 bases. Unmatched junction bases numbered 6, after V lost 2 bases and J lost 6 bases. Germline CDR1 and CDR2: MNHEY and SMNVEV (reference sequence). The CDR3 is 15 residues long. CDR3 DNA: TGTGCCAGCAGTTTAAGAGGACAGGGGGCGGTCGAGCAGTACTTC. Residues: CASSLRGQGAVEQYF.

The CDR3 here is CASSVAPGQGLNEQYF. DNA of the CDR3: TGTGCCAGCAGCGTAGCGCCGGGACAGGGGCTCAACGAGCAGTACTTC. The chain combines TRBV9 with TRBJ2-7; 10 nucleotides match TRBD1. CDR3 length: 16 amino acids. With 0 bases clipped from V and 5 bases from J, the junction kept 8 bases outside the gene matches. CDR1 and CDR2 from the germline V gene are SGDLS and YYNGEE.

J is TRBJ1-1 and V is TRBV5-1; D may be TRBD1 (5 bases). The CDR3 is 14 amino acids. Germline V gives CDR1 SGHRS, CDR2 YFSETQ. The germline V and J ends were trimmed by 2 bases and 2 bases, with 10 bases remaining between them. In DNA, the CDR3 is TGCGCCAGCAGCTTTTCTCAGGGTAACACTGAAGCTTTCTTT. Translation gives CASSFSQGNTEAFF.